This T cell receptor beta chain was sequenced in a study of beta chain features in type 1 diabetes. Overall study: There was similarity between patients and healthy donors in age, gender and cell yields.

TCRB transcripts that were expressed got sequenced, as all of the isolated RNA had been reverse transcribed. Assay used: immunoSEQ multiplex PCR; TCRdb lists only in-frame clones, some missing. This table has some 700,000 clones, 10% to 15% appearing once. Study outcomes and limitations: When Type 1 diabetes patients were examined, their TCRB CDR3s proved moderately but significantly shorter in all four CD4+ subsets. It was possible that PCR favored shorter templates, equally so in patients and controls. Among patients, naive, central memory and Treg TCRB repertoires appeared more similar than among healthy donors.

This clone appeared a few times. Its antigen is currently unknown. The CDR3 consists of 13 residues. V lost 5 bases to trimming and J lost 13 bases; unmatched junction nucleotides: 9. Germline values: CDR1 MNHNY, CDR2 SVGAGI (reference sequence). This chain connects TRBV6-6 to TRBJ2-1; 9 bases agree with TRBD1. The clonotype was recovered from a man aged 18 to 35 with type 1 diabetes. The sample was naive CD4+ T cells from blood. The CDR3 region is CASSNKGQGVQFF. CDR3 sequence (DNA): TGTGCCAGCAGTAACAAGGGACAGGGAGTACAGTTCTTC.